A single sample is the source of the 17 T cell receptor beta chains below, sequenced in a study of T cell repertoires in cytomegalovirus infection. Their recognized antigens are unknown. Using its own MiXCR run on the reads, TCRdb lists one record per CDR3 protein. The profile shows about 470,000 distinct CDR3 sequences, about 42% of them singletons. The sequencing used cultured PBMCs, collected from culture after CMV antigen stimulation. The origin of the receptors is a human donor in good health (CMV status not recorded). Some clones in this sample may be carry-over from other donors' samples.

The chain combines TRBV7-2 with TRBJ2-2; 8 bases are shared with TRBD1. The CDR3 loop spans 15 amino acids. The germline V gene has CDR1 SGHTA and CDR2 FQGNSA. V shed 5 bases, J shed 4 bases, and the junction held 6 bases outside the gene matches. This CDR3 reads CASSQQTGGTGELFF. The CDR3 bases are TGTGCCAGCAGCCAACAAACAGGGGGCACCGGGGAGCTGTTTTTT.

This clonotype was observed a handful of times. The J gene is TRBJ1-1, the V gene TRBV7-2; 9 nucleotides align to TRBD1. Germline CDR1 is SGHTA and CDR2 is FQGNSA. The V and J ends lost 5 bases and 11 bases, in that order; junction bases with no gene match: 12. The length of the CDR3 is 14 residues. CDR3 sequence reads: CASSPRLGQGAAFF. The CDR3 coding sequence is TGTGCCAGCAGCCCGAGATTGGGACAGGGTGCGGCTTTCTTT.

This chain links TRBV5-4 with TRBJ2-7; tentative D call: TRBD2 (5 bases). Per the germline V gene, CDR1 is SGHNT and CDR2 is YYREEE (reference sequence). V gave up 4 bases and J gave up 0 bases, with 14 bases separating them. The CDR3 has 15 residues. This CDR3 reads CASSRRRADSYEQYF. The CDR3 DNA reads TGTGCCAGCAGCCGCCGGCGGGCAGACTCCTACGAGCAGTACTTC.

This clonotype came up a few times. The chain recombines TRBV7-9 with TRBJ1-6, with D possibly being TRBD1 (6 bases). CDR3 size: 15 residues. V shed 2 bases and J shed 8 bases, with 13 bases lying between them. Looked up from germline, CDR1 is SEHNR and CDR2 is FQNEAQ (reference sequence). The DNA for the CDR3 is TGTGCCAGCAGCTTAAAAACAGGGCTTGATTCACCCCTCCACTTT. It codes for CASSLKTGLDSPLHF.

CDR3 residues: CASSLYGGGNTGELFF. CDR3 in DNA: TGTGCCAGCAGCTTATATGGGGGGGGGAACACCGGGGAGCTGTTTTTT. The rearrangement uses TRBV7-2 and TRBJ2-2; TRBD2 aligns across 7 bases. Trimming at V came to 2 bases and at J to 1 base, leaving 4 bases not matched to a gene. From germline, CDR1 is SGHTA and CDR2 FQGNSA. This CDR3 is 16 amino acids long.

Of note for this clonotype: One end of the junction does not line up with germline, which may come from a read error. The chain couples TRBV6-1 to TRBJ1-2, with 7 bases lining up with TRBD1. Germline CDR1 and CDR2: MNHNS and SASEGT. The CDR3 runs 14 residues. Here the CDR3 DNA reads TGTGCCAGCAGCGAAGGAGGGACAGCCTATGGCTACACCTTC. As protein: CASSEGGTAYGYTF.

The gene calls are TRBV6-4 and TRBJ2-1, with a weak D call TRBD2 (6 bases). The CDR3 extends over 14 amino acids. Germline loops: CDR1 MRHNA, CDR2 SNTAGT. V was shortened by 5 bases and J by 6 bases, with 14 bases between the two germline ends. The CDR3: CASSRSGLINEQFF. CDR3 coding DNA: TGTGCCAGCAGTCGATCGGGACTCATCAATGAGCAGTTCTTC.

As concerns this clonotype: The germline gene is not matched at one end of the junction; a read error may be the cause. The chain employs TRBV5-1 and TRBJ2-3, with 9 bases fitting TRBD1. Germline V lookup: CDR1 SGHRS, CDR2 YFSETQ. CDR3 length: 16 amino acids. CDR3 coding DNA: TGCGCCAGCAGCCAAGGACAGGGGTTGGGCACAGTTACGCAGTATTTT. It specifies CASSQGQGLGTVTQYF.

The CDR3 coding sequence is TGTGCCAGCAATACGCAGTATTTT. This sequence encodes CASNTQYF. V and J are TRBV6-1 and TRBJ2-3; D not certain. There are 8 residues in the CDR3. In germline, CDR1 is MNHNS, CDR2 SASEGT. Trimming pared 7 bases from V and 7 bases from J, leaving 0 bases between.

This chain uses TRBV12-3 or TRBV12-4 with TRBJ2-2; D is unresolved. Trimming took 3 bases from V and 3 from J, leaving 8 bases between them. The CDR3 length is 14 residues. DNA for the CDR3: TGTGCCAGCAGTTTTCGGGCTGACACCGGGGAGCTGTTTTTT. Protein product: CASSFRADTGELFF.

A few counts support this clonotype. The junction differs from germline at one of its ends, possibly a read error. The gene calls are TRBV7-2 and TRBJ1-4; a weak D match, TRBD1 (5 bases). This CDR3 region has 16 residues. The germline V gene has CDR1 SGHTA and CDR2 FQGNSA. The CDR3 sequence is CASTLRDRGIGEKLFF. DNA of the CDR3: TGTGCCAGCACCTTAAGGGATCGGGGGATCGGTGAAAAACTGTTTTTT.

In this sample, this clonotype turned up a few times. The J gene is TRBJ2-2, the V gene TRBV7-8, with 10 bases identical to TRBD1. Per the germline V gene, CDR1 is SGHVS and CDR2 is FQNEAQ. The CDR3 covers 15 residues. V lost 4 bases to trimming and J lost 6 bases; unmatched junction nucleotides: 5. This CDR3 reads CASSYDRGRPGELFF. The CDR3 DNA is TGTGCCAGCAGCTACGACAGGGGGCGTCCCGGGGAGCTGTTTTTT.

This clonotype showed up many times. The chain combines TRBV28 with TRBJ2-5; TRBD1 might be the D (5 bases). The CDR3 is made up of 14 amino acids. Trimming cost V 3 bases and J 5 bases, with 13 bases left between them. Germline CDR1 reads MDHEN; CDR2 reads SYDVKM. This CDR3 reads CASSLQQGLETQYF. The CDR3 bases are TGTGCCAGCAGTTTGCAGCAGGGTCTGGAGACCCAGTACTTC.

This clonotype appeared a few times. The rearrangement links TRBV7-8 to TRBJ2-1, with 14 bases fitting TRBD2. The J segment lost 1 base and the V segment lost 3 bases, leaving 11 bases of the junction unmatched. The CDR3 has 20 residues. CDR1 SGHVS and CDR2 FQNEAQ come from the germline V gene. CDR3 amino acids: CASSFRFGTSGSGSYNEQFF. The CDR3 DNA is TGTGCCAGCAGCTTTAGATTTGGGACTAGCGGGAGTGGGTCCTACAATGAGCAGTTCTTC.

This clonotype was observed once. The CDR3 here is CASTQKGGGGTDTQYF. In DNA form, the CDR3 reads TGTGCCAGCACCCAGAAGGGGGGAGGCGGCACAGATACGCAGTATTTT. The chain carries TRBV5-4 and TRBJ2-3; D tentatively reads TRBD1 or TRBD2 (6 bases each). V lost 6 bases to trimming and J lost 1 base, with 18 bases between them. Germline assignment: CDR1 SGHNT and CDR2 YYREEE (reference sequence). This CDR3 spans 16 amino acids.

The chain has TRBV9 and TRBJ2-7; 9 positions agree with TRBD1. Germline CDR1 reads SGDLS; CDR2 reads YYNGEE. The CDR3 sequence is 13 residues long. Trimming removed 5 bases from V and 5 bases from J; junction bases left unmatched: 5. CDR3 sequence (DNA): TGTGCCAGCAGTGACAGGGGGGTGCACGAGCAGTACTTC. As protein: CASSDRGVHEQYF.

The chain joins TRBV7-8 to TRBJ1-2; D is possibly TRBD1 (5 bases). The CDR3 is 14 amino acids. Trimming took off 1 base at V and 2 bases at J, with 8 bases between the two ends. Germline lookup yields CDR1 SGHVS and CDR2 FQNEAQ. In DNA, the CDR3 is TGTGCCAGCAGCTTAGTGCAGGGCAACTATGGCTACACCTTC. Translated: CASSLVQGNYGYTF.